This is a list of T cell receptor beta chains from one sample in a study of blood T cell repertoires in COVID-19. Some clones are missing from TCRdb's copy, which holds only in-frame ones; the method was immunoSEQ multiplex PCR. The sample includes more than 85,000 clones, around three quarters seen only once; the top ten take roughly 4.7%. Material: peripheral blood. These receptors were obtained from a human donor in a cohort sampled during active or convalescent COVID-19. The CDR3 runs from the conserved cysteine through the conserved F or W. D genes are given only for firm matches. Only some rows state a clone size, as once, few, many or a class for expanded clones.

clone size: -
D gene: -
J gene: TRBJ2-3
V gene: TRBV6-5
CDR3 DNA: TGTGCCAGCAGCTCGCAGGGGGGTCTCACAGATACGCAGTATTTT
CDR3 protein: CASSSQGGLTDTQYF

clone size: -
D gene: -
J gene: TRBJ2-5
V gene: TRBV5-1
CDR3 DNA: TGCGCCAGCAGCCCACAGGGGGGGGAAGAGACCCAGTACTTC
CDR3 protein: CASSPQGGEETQYF

clone size: few
D gene: -
J gene: TRBJ1-6
V gene: TRBV15
CDR3 DNA: TGTGCCACCAGCCCATCCCGGAGCTCCTATAATTCACCCCTCCACTTT
CDR3 protein: CATSPSRSSYNSPLHF

clone size: -
D gene: -
J gene: TRBJ1-3
V gene: TRBV5-4
CDR3 DNA: TGTGCCAGCAGCTTGGGCAGGGGACGCGAAAACACCATATATTTT
CDR3 protein: CASSLGRGRENTIYF

clone size: few
D gene: -
J gene: TRBJ2-7
V gene: TRBV6-6
CDR3 DNA: TGTGCCAGCAGTACGACTAGTCCCTACGAGCAGTACTTC
CDR3 protein: CASSTTSPYEQYF

clone size: -
D gene: -
J gene: TRBJ1-2
V gene: TRBV12-3/TRBV12-4
CDR3 DNA: TGTGCCAGCAGCCTCAGGGGAGTTAGGAGCTACACCTTC
CDR3 protein: CASSLRGVRSYTF

clone size: -
D gene: TRBD1
J gene: TRBJ1-2
V gene: TRBV7-2
CDR3 DNA: TGTGCCAGCAGCTTAAAGACAGGGGAAAAGGTTCGGGCTAACTATGGCTACACCTTC
CDR3 protein: CASSLKTGEKVRANYGYTF

clone size: -
D gene: -
J gene: TRBJ2-3
V gene: TRBV4-3
CDR3 DNA: TGCGCCAGCAGCCAGCGGGACAGAAGCACAGATACGCAGTATTTT
CDR3 protein: CASSQRDRSTDTQYF

clone size: -
D gene: TRBD1
J gene: TRBJ2-7
V gene: TRBV3-1/TRBV3-2
CDR3 DNA: TGTGCCAGCAGCCCCCCCCTGGGTCCGACAGGGCTCGGGGAGCAGTACTTC
CDR3 protein: CASSPPLGPTGLGEQYF

clone size: -
D gene: -
J gene: TRBJ1-2
V gene: TRBV28
CDR3 DNA: TGTGCCAGCAGTTCGTGGACGGGGAACTATGGCTACACCTTC
CDR3 protein: CASSSWTGNYGYTF

clone size: -
D gene: TRBD1
J gene: TRBJ2-7
V gene: TRBV7-2
CDR3 DNA: TGTGCCAGCAGCTTCCGGGACAGCATTACCTACGAGCAGTACTTC
CDR3 protein: CASSFRDSITYEQYF

clone size: -
D gene: -
J gene: TRBJ1-2
V gene: TRBV19
CDR3 DNA: TGTGCCAGTAGCTCCTCTGCCGGGGATGGCTACACCTTC
CDR3 protein: CASSSSAGDGYTF

clone size: once
D gene: -
J gene: TRBJ1-6
V gene: TRBV6-6
CDR3 DNA: TGTGCCAGCATCCTGGGGGGTCCCAATTCACCCCTCCACTTT
CDR3 protein: CASILGGPNSPLHF

clone size: -
D gene: TRBD1
J gene: TRBJ1-1
V gene: TRBV12-3/TRBV12-4
CDR3 DNA: TGTGCCAGCAGACGTAAACAGGGGGGGGGAGCTTTCTTT
CDR3 protein: CASRRKQGGGAFF

clone size: -
D gene: -
J gene: TRBJ1-2
V gene: TRBV6-5
CDR3 DNA: TGTGCCAGCAGTTACGTTTGGGGGCAAGACTACACCTTC
CDR3 protein: CASSYVWGQDYTF

clone size: many
D gene: TRBD2
J gene: TRBJ2-1
V gene: TRBV7-8
CDR3 DNA: TGTGCCAGCAGGCCTCTTATGGTTAGCGGAAGCGGGGATGAGCAGTTCTTC
CDR3 protein: CASRPLMVSGSGDEQFF

clone size: -
D gene: -
J gene: TRBJ1-1
V gene: TRBV28
CDR3 DNA: TGTGCCAGCCCCCCCGGGAGGGTGAACACTGAAGCTTTCTTT
CDR3 protein: CASPPGRVNTEAFF

clone size: -
D gene: -
J gene: TRBJ1-3
V gene: TRBV19
CDR3 DNA: TGTGCCAGTAGTTCCAGGGCCAGCACTGGAAACACCATATATTTT
CDR3 protein: CASSSRASTGNTIYF

clone size: once
D gene: TRBD2
J gene: TRBJ2-3
V gene: TRBV28
CDR3 DNA: TGTGCCAGCAGCCCCGGACTAGCGGGTTCAGCCACAGATACGCAGTATTTT
CDR3 protein: CASSPGLAGSATDTQYF

clone size: -
D gene: -
J gene: TRBJ1-2
V gene: TRBV5-6
CDR3 DNA: TGTGCCAGCAGCTTGAAAATCCGGAGCGGCTATGGCTACACCTTC
CDR3 protein: CASSLKIRSGYGYTF

clone size: -
D gene: TRBD2
J gene: TRBJ2-1
V gene: TRBV24-1
CDR3 DNA: TGTGCCACCAGTGGTGATAGCGGGAGGACTCACAATGAGCAGTTCTTC
CDR3 protein: CATSGDSGRTHNEQFF

clone size: -
D gene: TRBD2
J gene: TRBJ2-3
V gene: TRBV3-1/TRBV3-2
CDR3 DNA: TGTGCCAGCAGCTCAAGACTAGCGGGACGGACAGATACGCAGTATTTT
CDR3 protein: CASSSRLAGRTDTQYF

clone size: -
D gene: TRBD1
J gene: TRBJ1-4
V gene: TRBV11-2
CDR3 DNA: TGTGCCAGCAGCCCCATCACAGGGGCAACTAATGAAAAACTGTTTTTT
CDR3 protein: CASSPITGATNEKLFF

clone size: -
D gene: -
J gene: TRBJ1-2
V gene: TRBV2
CDR3 DNA: TGTGCCAGCCTGGGAAGAAAGGGGGGCTACACCTTC
CDR3 protein: CASLGRKGGYTF

clone size: -
D gene: TRBD1
J gene: TRBJ2-7
V gene: TRBV10-3
CDR3 DNA: TGTGCCATCAGTAAGGACAGGGGTTTTTCCTACGAGCAGTACTTC
CDR3 protein: CAISKDRGFSYEQYF

clone size: -
D gene: TRBD2
J gene: TRBJ2-2
V gene: TRBV20-1
CDR3 DNA: TGCAGTGCTAGTCTAGCGGGAGTCCCCGGGGAGCTGTTTTTT
CDR3 protein: CSASLAGVPGELFF

clone size: -
D gene: -
J gene: TRBJ1-2
V gene: TRBV28
CDR3 DNA: TGTGCCAGCAGTTCTTCAGGGCTCCCTCTCTATGGCTACACCTTC
CDR3 protein: CASSSSGLPLYGYTF

clone size: -
D gene: TRBD2
J gene: TRBJ2-1
V gene: TRBV6-5
CDR3 DNA: TGTGCCAGCAGTTACGCGACTAGCGGGGTCTACAATGAGCAGTTCTTC
CDR3 protein: CASSYATSGVYNEQFF

clone size: -
D gene: TRBD1
J gene: TRBJ1-1
V gene: TRBV3-1/TRBV3-2
CDR3 DNA: TGTGCCAGCAGCCCAAACACCGGGACAGGGGGGGTCACTGAAGCTTTCTTT
CDR3 protein: CASSPNTGTGGVTEAFF

clone size: -
D gene: TRBD2
J gene: TRBJ2-5
V gene: TRBV30
CDR3 DNA: TGTGCCTGGACTAGCGGGAGGATCCAAGAGACCCAGTACTTC
CDR3 protein: CAWTSGRIQETQYF

clone size: -
D gene: -
J gene: TRBJ1-5
V gene: TRBV2
CDR3 DNA: TGTGCCAGCAGTGAACGAGAGAATCAGCCCCAGCATTTT
CDR3 protein: CASSERENQPQHF

clone size: -
D gene: -
J gene: TRBJ2-1
V gene: TRBV7-3
CDR3 DNA: TGTGCCAGCAGCCCAGGACTGGCCAAGCAGTTCTTC
CDR3 protein: CASSPGLAKQFF

clone size: -
D gene: -
J gene: TRBJ2-3
V gene: TRBV19
CDR3 DNA: TGTGCCAGTAGTATAGACCTAACTAGCATCCCAGATACGCAGTATTTT
CDR3 protein: CASSIDLTSIPDTQYF

clone size: -
D gene: TRBD1
J gene: TRBJ2-2
V gene: TRBV7-9
CDR3 DNA: TGTGCCAGCAGCTCAAACCGACAGGGGTGGACCGGGGAGCTGTTTTTT
CDR3 protein: CASSSNRQGWTGELFF

clone size: -
D gene: TRBD1
J gene: TRBJ1-2
V gene: TRBV19
CDR3 DNA: TGTGCCAGTAAGTTACAGGGGAATATCTTTGGCTACACCTTC
CDR3 protein: CASKLQGNIFGYTF

clone size: -
D gene: TRBD1
J gene: TRBJ2-7
V gene: TRBV27
CDR3 DNA: TGTGCCAGCAAAATTAGGACAGGGTCCTACGAGCAGTACTTC
CDR3 protein: CASKIRTGSYEQYF

clone size: -
D gene: -
J gene: TRBJ1-2
V gene: TRBV2
CDR3 DNA: TGTGCCAGCCCGTCCGTGGGGGGGTATGGCTACACCTTC
CDR3 protein: CASPSVGGYGYTF

clone size: -
D gene: TRBD1
J gene: TRBJ1-6
V gene: TRBV2
CDR3 DNA: TGTGCCAGCAGGGAAAGGACAGGGGAACTTTCACCCCTCCACTTT
CDR3 protein: CASRERTGELSPLHF

clone size: -
D gene: -
J gene: TRBJ2-3
V gene: TRBV7-8
CDR3 DNA: TGTGCCAGCAGCTTAGTCCAGGGGGGCAGCACAGATACGCAGTATTTT
CDR3 protein: CASSLVQGGSTDTQYF

clone size: -
D gene: TRBD2
J gene: TRBJ2-1
V gene: TRBV19
CDR3 DNA: TGTGCCAGTAGTATAGTCGCCGCGGCTAGCGGTTCCTACAATGAGCAGTTCTTC
CDR3 protein: CASSIVAAASGSYNEQFF

clone size: -
D gene: -
J gene: TRBJ1-1
V gene: TRBV11-2
CDR3 DNA: TGTGCCAGCAGCTTAGTGTCGGAGACTGAAGCTTTCTTT
CDR3 protein: CASSLVSETEAFF

clone size: -
D gene: TRBD2
J gene: TRBJ2-1
V gene: TRBV6-5
CDR3 DNA: TGTGCCAGCGGACTAGCGGCCATCGCTCATGAGCAGTTCTTC
CDR3 protein: CASGLAAIAHEQFF

clone size: -
D gene: TRBD2
J gene: TRBJ2-3
V gene: TRBV4-2
CDR3 DNA: TGTGCCAGCAGCCCACTAGCGGGAGTTTGGTCAGATACGCAGTATTTT
CDR3 protein: CASSPLAGVWSDTQYF

clone size: -
D gene: -
J gene: TRBJ2-7
V gene: TRBV29-1
CDR3 DNA: TGCAGCGTTGAATTCACCTTAGCTACGGAGCAGTACTTC
CDR3 protein: CSVEFTLATEQYF

clone size: few
D gene: TRBD1
J gene: TRBJ2-5
V gene: TRBV25-1
CDR3 DNA: TGTGCCAGCAGTGATTTACAGGGGGGACAAGAGACCCAGTACTTC
CDR3 protein: CASSDLQGGQETQYF

clone size: -
D gene: TRBD1
J gene: TRBJ1-1
V gene: TRBV19
CDR3 DNA: TGTGCCAGTAGGCCGGACAGGGTGAACACTGAAGCTTTCTTT
CDR3 protein: CASRPDRVNTEAFF

clone size: -
D gene: TRBD1
J gene: TRBJ1-2
V gene: TRBV10-1
CDR3 DNA: TGCGCCAGCTCGGACAGGCCCAACTATGGCTACACCTTC
CDR3 protein: CASSDRPNYGYTF

clone size: -
D gene: TRBD1
J gene: TRBJ2-7
V gene: TRBV25-1
CDR3 DNA: TGTGCCAGCAGTGTCACCGGGACAGGGGGCTACGAGCAGTACTTC
CDR3 protein: CASSVTGTGGYEQYF